This T cell receptor (beta chain) was captured in a study of cytomegalovirus exposure and HLA in healthy donors. General observations from the study: The Asian-associated ancestry cluster reportedly had fewer N-insertions than the approximately 650-donor mean in a later analysis. In a later analysis, parvovirus B19, influenza, CMV and Epstein-Barr virus appeared linked to several top co-occurrence clusters.

These donors, healthy bone marrow donors, were studied. The PCR used 60 Vbeta and 13 Jbeta primers. TCRdb keeps only in-frame clones here, not all; method: immunoSEQ multiplex PCR. This table holds 90,000 to 150,000 clones, less than 65% found once. This clone was counted once. Its target is not known. The CDR3 is 15 amino acids. CDR1 and CDR2 (germline): SSHAT, FNYEAQ (reference sequence). V shed 1 base and J 3 bases; nucleotides not matched to a gene: 2. The TCR sequence derives from a man aged 40-55 years in good health and CMV-seropositive. Sequencing was done on a sample of PBMCs. This chain links TRBV7-7 with TRBJ2-2, with 7 bases lining up with TRBD1. CDR3 bases: TGTGCCAGCAGCTTAGGGGACAGCCACACCGGGGAGCTGTTTTTT. Translation: CASSLGDSHTGELFF.